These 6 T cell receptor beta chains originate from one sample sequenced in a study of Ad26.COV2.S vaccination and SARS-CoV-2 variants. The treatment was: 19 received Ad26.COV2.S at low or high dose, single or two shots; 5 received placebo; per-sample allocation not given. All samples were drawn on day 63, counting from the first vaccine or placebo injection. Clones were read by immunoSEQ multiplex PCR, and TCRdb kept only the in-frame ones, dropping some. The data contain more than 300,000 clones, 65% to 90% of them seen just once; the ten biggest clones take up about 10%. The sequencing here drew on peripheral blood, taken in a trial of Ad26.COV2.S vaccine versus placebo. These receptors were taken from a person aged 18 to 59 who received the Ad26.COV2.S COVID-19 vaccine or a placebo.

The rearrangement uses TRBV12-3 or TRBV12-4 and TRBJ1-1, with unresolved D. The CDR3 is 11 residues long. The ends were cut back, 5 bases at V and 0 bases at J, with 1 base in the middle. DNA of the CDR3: TGTGCCAGCAGTATGAACACTGAAGCTTTCTTT. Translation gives CASSMNTEAFF.

CDR3 nucleotide sequence: TGTGCCAGCAGCTTAACGGGACTATCCAATGAGCAGTTCTTC. It codes for CASSLTGLSNEQFF. The chain combines TRBV7-9 with TRBJ2-1; TRBD2 aligns across 7 bases. The length of the CDR3 is 14 residues. V trimming: 2 bases; J trimming: 6 bases; junction bases outside the gene matches: 4. Germline CDR1 and CDR2: SEHNR and FQNEAQ (reference sequence).

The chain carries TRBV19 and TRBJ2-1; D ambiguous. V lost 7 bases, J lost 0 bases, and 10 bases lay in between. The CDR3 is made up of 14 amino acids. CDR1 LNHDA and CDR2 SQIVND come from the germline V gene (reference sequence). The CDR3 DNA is TGTGCCAGTAACTGGGCGAGCTCCTACAATGAGCAGTTCTTC. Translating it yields CASNWASSYNEQFF.

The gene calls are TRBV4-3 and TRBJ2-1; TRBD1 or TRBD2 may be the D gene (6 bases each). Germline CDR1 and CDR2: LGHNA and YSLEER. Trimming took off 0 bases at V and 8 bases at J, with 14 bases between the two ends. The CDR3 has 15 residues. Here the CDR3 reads CASSQEKGGGHEQFF. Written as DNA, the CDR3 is TGCGCCAGCAGCCAAGAAAAGGGGGGAGGCCATGAGCAGTTCTTC.

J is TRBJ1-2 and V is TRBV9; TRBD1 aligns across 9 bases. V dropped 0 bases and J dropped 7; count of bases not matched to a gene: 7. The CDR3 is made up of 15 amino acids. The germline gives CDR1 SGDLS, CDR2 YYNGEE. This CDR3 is CASSVAGTGLRGYTF. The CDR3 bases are TGTGCCAGCAGCGTAGCTGGGACAGGGCTTCGTGGCTACACCTTC.

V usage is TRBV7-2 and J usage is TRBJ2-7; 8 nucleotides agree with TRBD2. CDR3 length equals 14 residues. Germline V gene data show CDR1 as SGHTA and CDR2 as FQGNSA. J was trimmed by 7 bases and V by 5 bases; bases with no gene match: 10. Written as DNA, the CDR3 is TGTGCCAGCAGCCCACGGGGGGGCACGAGAGAGCAGTACTTC. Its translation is CASSPRGGTREQYF.